Below, 26 T cell receptor beta chains from the same sample are listed, as sequenced in a study of T cells in Graves' hyperthyroidism and ophthalmopathy. Amplification of TCR beta CDR3 regions used RNA as the template. During a first-round RT-PCR of the TCR CDR3, the HTBI primer set was used. Each CDR3 protein is one row after TCRdb ran MiXCR on the multiplex PCR reads. The sample records a few hundred thousand distinct CDR3 sequences, around 19% being singletons. The sample taken for sequencing was blood. These receptors came from a man aged 50 to 59 with Graves' ophthalmopathy.

The rearrangement links TRBV24-1 to TRBJ2-6; D unclear. The CDR3 covers 15 residues. Trimming shortened V by 5 bases and J by 0 bases, and 7 bases separated the two germline ends. Germline CDR1 is KGHDR and CDR2 is SFDVKD. The CDR3 nucleotides are TGTGCCACCAGTGTAAGCCACTCTGGGGCCAACGTCCTGACTTTC. Its translation is CATSVSHSGANVLTF.

The table lists this clonotype with many counts. The V gene is TRBV18, the J gene TRBJ1-1; unclear D gene. The CDR3 loop spans 14 amino acids. Germline V gives CDR1 KGHSH, CDR2 LQKENI. Deletions cut 4 bases from V and 0 bases from J, with 9 bases between. CDR3 sequence reads: CASSQLGMNTEAFF. In nucleotides, the CDR3 is TGTGCCAGCTCACAGCTAGGGATGAACACTGAAGCTTTCTTT.

The chain is built from TRBV25-1 and TRBJ2-1, with 10 bases matching TRBD2. Germline CDR1 reads MGHDK; CDR2 reads SYGVNS. The J segment lost 5 bases and the V segment lost 1 base, leaving 8 bases of the junction unmatched. CDR3 length equals 17 residues. The CDR3 loop is CASSEFWGTSADNEQFF. CDR3 DNA: TGTGCCAGCAGTGAATTTTGGGGGACTAGCGCCGACAATGAGCAGTTCTTC. The full variable domain, with the rest looked up from reference TRBV25-1 and TRBJ2-1, is EADIYQTPRYLVIGTGKKITLECSQTMGHDKMYWYQQDPGMELHLIHYSYGVNSTEKGDLSSESTVSRIRTEHFPLTLESARPSHTSQYLCASSEFWGTSADNEQFFGPGTRLTVL.

The gene calls are TRBV28 and TRBJ1-1; D ambiguous. Looked up from germline, CDR1 is MDHEN and CDR2 is SYDVKM. V was pared by 7 bases and J by 1 base, with 10 bases between. This CDR3 is 13 amino acids long. In DNA, the CDR3 is TGTGCCAGCAACCCGAAGCCGAACACTGAAGCTTTCTTT. Encoded protein: CASNPKPNTEAFF. Using reference TRBV28 and TRBJ1-1 for the parts outside the CDR3, the full variable domain is DVKVTQSSRYLVKRTGEKVFLECVQDMDHENMFWYRQDPGLGLRLIYFSYDVKMKEKGDIPEGYSVSREKKERFSLILESASTNQTSMYLCASNPKPNTEAFFGQGTRLTVV.

V is TRBV7-9 and J is TRBJ1-5; no reliable D call. The CDR3 loop spans 14 amino acids. CDR1 is SEHNR and CDR2 is FQNEAQ in the germline V gene (reference sequence). Deletions cut 8 bases from V and 3 bases from J, with 14 bases between. The DNA for the CDR3 is TGTGCCAGCGCCGGTGGGGTAAACAATCAGCCCCAGCATTTT. It codes for CASAGGVNNQPQHF.

The chain recombines TRBV30 with TRBJ2-3; 9 positions match TRBD2. Germline CDR1 reads GTSNPN; CDR2 reads SVGIG (reference sequence). The CDR3 is 15 amino acids. Trimming removed 2 bases from V and 2 bases from J; junction bases left unmatched: 5. CDR3 loop: CAWSHSGRYTDTQYF. The CDR3 DNA reads as TGTGCCTGGAGTCATAGCGGGAGATACACAGATACGCAGTATTTT.

This clonotype has at least ten counts. The chain couples TRBV28 to TRBJ2-7; the D call may be TRBD1 or TRBD2 (5 bases each). Trimming pared 4 bases from V and 3 bases from J, leaving 22 bases between. The CDR3 consists of 17 residues. The germline CDR1 and CDR2 sequences are MDHEN and SYDVKM. The DNA for the CDR3 is TGTGCCAGCAGTTCCCCCGTTGGGGGTCTAAATAGCTACGAGCAGTACTTC. As protein: CASSSPVGGLNSYEQYF.

V usage is TRBV6-6 and J usage is TRBJ2-2; D gene ambiguous. V gave up 2 bases and J gave up 6 bases, with 7 bases separating them. Germline loops: CDR1 MNHNY, CDR2 SVGAGI (reference sequence). The CDR3 has 13 amino acids. CDR3 sequence reads: CASSYIPAGELFF. CDR3 coding DNA: TGTGCCAGCAGTTACATCCCAGCCGGGGAGCTGTTTTTT.

V is TRBV7-3 and J is TRBJ2-5; D is unresolved. Between the trimmed V and J ends, which lost 3 bases and 5 bases, there was a span of 10 bases. Germline CDR1 is SGHTA and CDR2 is FQGTGA. The CDR3 sequence is 13 residues long. The CDR3 loop reads CASSFGSEETQYF. In DNA form, the CDR3 reads TGTGCCAGCAGCTTTGGATCGGAGGAGACCCAGTACTTC.

This clonotype came up a few times. The chain employs TRBV12-3 or TRBV12-4 and TRBJ2-5; the D is unclear. Trimming left V 3 bases short and J 1 base short, with 15 bases between. The CDR3 spans 16 residues. CDR3 nucleotides: TGTGCCAGCAGTTTTTACGGCGGTGGCACCCAAGAGACCCAGTACTTC. Encoded protein: CASSFYGGGTQETQYF.

This clonotype came up many times. This rearrangement joins TRBV5-1 to TRBJ2-1; TRBD1 is a possible D gene (5 bases). CDR1 SGHRS and CDR2 YFSETQ come from the germline V gene. This CDR3 has 17 amino acids. Trimming removed 0 bases from V and 3 bases from J, with 16 bases in between. CDR3 DNA sequence: TGCGCCAGCAGCTTGGCATTACGGCAGGGCTACTACAATGAGCAGTTCTTC. It yields the protein CASSLALRQGYYNEQFF.

This chain uses TRBV5-1 with TRBJ1-4, with 8 nucleotides matching TRBD1. Looked up from germline, CDR1 is SGHRS and CDR2 is YFSETQ. The junction had 6 bases not matched to a gene; V was cut back by 4 bases and J by 7 bases. The CDR3 length is 14 residues. CDR3 sequence: CASSTGTGSEKLFF. CDR3 DNA sequence: TGCGCCAGCAGCACCGGGACAGGCTCTGAAAAACTGTTTTTT.

This clonotype was recorded a few times. The chain couples TRBV6-2 or TRBV6-3 to TRBJ2-7, with 7 bases identical to TRBD2. Germline CDR1 and CDR2: MNHEY and SVGEGT. The CDR3 is 13 residues long. The trim removed 5 bases at V and 0 bases at J, leaving 1 base unmatched. CDR3 loop: CASSRLASYEQYF. The DNA for the CDR3 is TGTGCCAGCAGTCGACTAGCCTCCTACGAGCAGTACTTC.

This chain uses TRBV7-9 with TRBJ2-7, with 7 bases aligning to TRBD2. Germline-derived CDR1 and CDR2 are SEHNR and FQNEAQ (reference sequence). V lost 5 bases and J lost 2; bases outside the gene matches: 6. The CDR3 has 14 residues. Here the CDR3 DNA reads TGTGCCAGCAGCCTCCCCGGGAGGACCTACGAGCAGTACTTC. This encodes CASSLPGRTYEQYF.

This chain uses TRBV6-1 with TRBJ1-1; the D is unclear. V gave up 1 base and J gave up 0 bases, with 9 bases separating them. The CDR3 sequence is 15 residues long. Germline V CDR1 and CDR2: MNHNS, SASEGT. The CDR3 DNA reads TGTGCCAGCAGTGAAGGCGGGCGACTGAACACTGAAGCTTTCTTT. Residues: CASSEGGRLNTEAFF.

This clonotype was observed a few times. The genes are TRBV6-2 or TRBV6-3 and TRBJ2-4, with 8 bases identical to TRBD2. Trimming took 8 bases from V and 4 from J; bases not matched to a gene: 7. The CDR3 is 14 residues long. Germline V gene data show CDR1 as MNHEY and CDR2 as SVGEGT. DNA for the CDR3: TGTGCCAGCGGTGAAACTAGCGGAAAAAACATTCAGTACTTC. Protein sequence: CASGETSGKNIQYF.

This clonotype was seen at least ten times. The rearrangement joins TRBV2 to TRBJ1-1; 11 bases match TRBD1. The germline CDR1 and CDR2 sequences are SNHLY and FYNNEI. Trimming cost V 4 bases and J 3 bases; bases outside gene matches: 4. The CDR3 covers 15 residues. The DNA for the CDR3 is TGTGCCAGCAGTGGGGACAGGGGGTTCTACACTGAAGCTTTCTTT. Protein: CASSGDRGFYTEAFF.

The V and J genes are TRBV12-3 or TRBV12-4 and TRBJ2-4, with D maybe TRBD2 (7 bases). The CDR3 extends over 17 amino acids. V was trimmed by 2 bases and J by 7 bases, leaving 21 bases between them. The CDR3 loop is CASSLTSQGGGWNIQYF. The CDR3 nucleotides read TGTGCCAGCAGTTTAACATCTCAGGGAGGGGGTTGGAACATTCAGTACTTC.

The table lists this clonotype with many counts. This chain connects TRBV11-2 to TRBJ2-7, with D tentatively TRBD1 (6 bases). From germline, CDR1 is SGHAT and CDR2 FQNNGV. The germline V and J ends were trimmed by 5 bases and 2 bases, with 16 bases remaining between them. The CDR3 runs 15 residues. This chain's CDR3 is CASSASRTETYEQYF. The CDR3 coding sequence is TGTGCCAGCAGCGCCTCACGGACAGAAACCTACGAGCAGTACTTC.

V is TRBV24-1 and J is TRBJ2-1; 9 bases line up with TRBD1. The CDR3 has 16 amino acids. Per germline, CDR1 KGHDR and CDR2 SFDVKD. The V gene end was trimmed by 4 bases and the J gene end by 4 bases; junction bases not matched to a gene: 7. CDR3 in amino acids: CATSEYGTGSYNEQFF. As DNA, the CDR3 is TGTGCCACCAGTGAGTACGGGACAGGGTCTTACAATGAGCAGTTCTTC.

In this sample, this clonotype turned up many times. The chain recombines TRBV18 with TRBJ2-7; 9 positions agree with TRBD2. The CDR3 is made up of 15 amino acids. V lost 3 bases, J lost 4 bases, and 7 bases stayed unmatched. The germline V gene encodes CDR1 KGHSH and CDR2 LQKENI. CDR3 sequence: CASSPAGGGSYEQYF. The CDR3 DNA sequence: TGTGCCAGCTCACCGGCGGGAGGGGGCAGTTACGAGCAGTACTTC.

This clonotype came up many times. The rearrangement links TRBV20-1 to TRBJ2-1; the match to TRBD2 covers 12 bases. Trimming removed 3 bases from V and 2 bases from J; junction bases left unmatched: 5. The CDR3 extends over 16 amino acids. Germline V gene sequence: CDR1 DFQATT, CDR2 SNEGSKA (reference sequence). The DNA of the CDR3 is TGCAGTGCTAGGACTAGCGGGGGCCTTGCCTACAATGAGCAGTTCTTC. Translated, it gives CSARTSGGLAYNEQFF.

The V call is TRBV19, the J call TRBJ2-1, with D possibly TRBD1 on 7 matching bases. V lost 5 bases to trimming and J lost 9 bases, with 14 bases between them. The CDR3 covers 13 residues. CDR1 is LNHDA and CDR2 is SQIVND in the germline V gene (reference sequence). In DNA form, the CDR3 reads TGTGCCAGTAGTCCCCGACAGGGAGGTGAGCAGTTCTTC. It yields the protein CASSPRQGGEQFF.

This clonotype was seen ten or more times. The chain has TRBV11-2 and TRBJ2-7; 8 positions match TRBD2. The CDR3 length is 15 residues. Germline V CDR1 and CDR2: SGHAT, FQNNGV. The ends lost 5 bases at V and 7 bases at J; junction bases unmatched: 13. As DNA, the CDR3 is TGTGCCAGCAGCCTGGGTTTGGCCCCGGGAGGGGAGCAGTACTTC. Translation gives CASSLGLAPGGEQYF.

This clonotype was found many times. The chain links TRBV11-2 to TRBJ2-2; 8 bases align to TRBD2. J lost 4 bases, V lost 0 bases, and 1 base had no gene match. This CDR3 has 15 amino acids. The germline gives CDR1 SGHAT, CDR2 FQNNGV. The CDR3 nucleotides read TGTGCCAGCAGCTTAGAAAGCGGGGGCACCGGGGAGCTGTTTTTT. It encodes CASSLESGGTGELFF.

The chain recombines TRBV5-4 with TRBJ2-5; 8 bases are shared with TRBD2. The CDR3 has 15 residues. CDR1 and CDR2 from the germline V gene are SGHNT and YYREEE (reference sequence). V dropped 0 bases and J dropped 4; count of bases not matched to a gene: 5. The DNA for the CDR3 is TGTGCCAGCAGCTTGGGACTAGCGTGGGGAGAGACCCAGTACTTC. It codes for CASSLGLAWGETQYF.